This T cell receptor (beta chain) was captured in a study of T cells in Graves' hyperthyroidism and ophthalmopathy. The CDR3 is 14 amino acids. The germline CDR1 and CDR2 sequences are KGHSH and LQKENI. The V end was cut by 6 bases, the J end by 6 bases, with 18 bases between. Authors of the study amplified TCR beta CDR3 regions from RNA transcripts. HTBI primers were the set used in a first-round RT-PCR of the TCR CDR3. TCRdb reprocessed the multiplex PCR reads via MiXCR and lists one record per CDR3 protein. The sample records approximately 370,000 distinct CDR3 sequences, about a sixth being singletons. Ten or more counts support this clonotype. Antigen specificity is unknown. Study-wide points: Classification by a 13 V-J model distinguished ophthalmopathy from stable hyperthyroidism. Appearing also in blood were most of the thyroid clonotypes expanded above 0.001.

The V gene is TRBV18, the J gene TRBJ2-7, with no clear D. The receptor was isolated from a woman aged 25 to 39 with Graves' hyperthyroidism that later progressed to Graves' ophthalmopathy. Source material: blood. The CDR3: CASSPGPPPREQYF. The CDR3 coding sequence is TGTGCCAGCTCCCCGGGCCCCCCGCCTCGCGAGCAGTACTTC. Full variable domain (missing parts from reference TRBV18 and TRBJ2-7): NAGVMQNPRHLVRRRGQEARLRCSPMKGHSHVYWYRQLPEEGLKFMVYLQKENIIDESGMPKERFSAEFPKEGPSILRIQQVVRGDSAAYFCASSPGPPPREQYFGPGTRLTVT.